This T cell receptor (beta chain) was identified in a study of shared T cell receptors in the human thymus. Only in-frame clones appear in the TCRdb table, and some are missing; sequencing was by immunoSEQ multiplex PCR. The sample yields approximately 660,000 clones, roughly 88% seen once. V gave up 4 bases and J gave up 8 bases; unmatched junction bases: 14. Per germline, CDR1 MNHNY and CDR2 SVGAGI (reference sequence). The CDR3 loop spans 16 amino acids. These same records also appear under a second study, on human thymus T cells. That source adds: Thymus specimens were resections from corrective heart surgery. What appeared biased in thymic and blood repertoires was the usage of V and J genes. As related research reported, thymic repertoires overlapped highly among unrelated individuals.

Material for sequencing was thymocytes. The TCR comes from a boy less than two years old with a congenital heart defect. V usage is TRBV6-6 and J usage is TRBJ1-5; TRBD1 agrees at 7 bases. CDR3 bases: TGTGCCAGCAGTTTGTGGACAGGCGCGGCGGTCGAGCCCCAGCATTTT. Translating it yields CASSLWTGAAVEPQHF.